This TCR beta chain stems from a study of OX40 agonist ivuxolimab in advanced cancers. As to this clone: Its target is not known.

Generated by immunoSEQ multiplex PCR, the TCRdb table keeps only in-frame clones and is missing some. The table shows approximately 90,000 clones, with under 95% occurring only once. Study-wide findings and caveats: At doses 0.1 to 3.0 mg/kg, CD4+ and CD8+ clones expanded.

The input for sequencing was CD4+ or CD8+ T cells sorted from blood, taken in a trial of the OX40 agonist ivuxolimab. This TCR came from an adult with an advanced solid tumor such as melanoma, head and neck, liver or kidney cancer.

CDR3 DNA: TGCGCCAGCAGTGGAGGGGACGGCTACACCTTC. Protein: CASSGGDGYTF. V is TRBV10-1 and J is TRBJ1-2; D is possibly TRBD1 (5 bases). This CDR3 region has 11 residues. Germline CDR1 and CDR2: WNHNN and SYGVQD (reference sequence). The V end was cut by 4 bases, the J end by 8 bases, with 8 bases between.